This TCR beta chain is from a study of human T cells and chemical hapten exposure. Study as a whole: Enrolled patients were predominantly female and had alopecia areata, totalis or universalis. Slight differences in pooled library volume were the main source of varying TCR yields across samples.

The CDR3 is 12 residues long. The V gene's germline CDR1 is SEHNR and CDR2 FQNEAQ (reference sequence). V lost 3 bases, J lost 10 bases, and 12 bases lay in between. This clonotype was observed a handful of times. Its antigen is currently unknown. Under the authors' procedure: Sample-level TCR yields exhibited a median of approximately 88,000, with a range of roughly 20,000 to 690,600. MiXCR was run by TCRdb on the RACE reads, yielding one entry per CDR3 protein. Here the V and J calls rest on TCRdb's processing, not on the authors' analysis. The sample shows around 99,000 distinct CDR3 sequences, roughly an eighth of them seen only once. Study results and limitations: TCRs at high frequency, those above 1 in 1000, did not change with DPC sensitization.

As to time point: patch test 1, 2 weeks after DPC sensitization. Sample treatment: therapeutic diphenylcyclopropenone sensitization with weekly scalp DPC. The sample was whole blood, taken in connection with sensitization to the hapten diphenylcyclopropenone (DPC). The sequence derives from a woman between 40 and 55 years old with alopecia areata. Some clones in this sample may be carry-over from other donors' samples. The chain uses TRBV7-9 and TRBJ1-1; the D is unclear. CDR3: CASSLTAATAFF. The DNA for the CDR3 is TGTGCCAGCAGCTTGACGGCGGCGACAGCTTTCTTT.